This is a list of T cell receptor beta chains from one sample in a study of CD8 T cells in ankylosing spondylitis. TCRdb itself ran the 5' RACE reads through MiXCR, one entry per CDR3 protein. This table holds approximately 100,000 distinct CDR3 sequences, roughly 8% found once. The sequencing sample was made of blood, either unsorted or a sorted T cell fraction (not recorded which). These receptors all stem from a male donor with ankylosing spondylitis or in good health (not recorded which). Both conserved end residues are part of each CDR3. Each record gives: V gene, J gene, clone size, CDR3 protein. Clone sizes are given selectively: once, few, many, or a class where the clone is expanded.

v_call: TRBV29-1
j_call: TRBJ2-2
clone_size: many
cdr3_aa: CSVALGYGELFF

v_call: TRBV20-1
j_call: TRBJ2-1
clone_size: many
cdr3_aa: CSAPQGSGEPYNEQFF

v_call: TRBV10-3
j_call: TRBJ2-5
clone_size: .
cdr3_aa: CAISESSVSDRGLQETQYF

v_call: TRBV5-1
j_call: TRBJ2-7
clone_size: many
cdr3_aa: CASSPGHEQYF

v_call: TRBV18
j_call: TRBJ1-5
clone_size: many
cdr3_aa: CASSPPAGQPQHF

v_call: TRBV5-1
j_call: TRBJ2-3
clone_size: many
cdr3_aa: CASSLEGASTDTQYF

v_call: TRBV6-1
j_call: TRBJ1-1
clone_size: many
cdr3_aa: CASGGRMNTEAFF

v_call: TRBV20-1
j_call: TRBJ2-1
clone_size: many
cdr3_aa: CSAITSVRGNEQFF

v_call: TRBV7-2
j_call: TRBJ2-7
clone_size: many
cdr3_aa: CASSLGLTRREQYF

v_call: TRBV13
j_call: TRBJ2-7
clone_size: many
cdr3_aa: CASSPIGSYEQYF

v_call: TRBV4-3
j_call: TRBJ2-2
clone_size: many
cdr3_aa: CASSQDRGNTGELFF

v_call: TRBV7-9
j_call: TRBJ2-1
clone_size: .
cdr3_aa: CASSLEIGEQFF

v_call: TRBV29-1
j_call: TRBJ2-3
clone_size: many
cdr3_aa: CSVVTAGGWPVGLIDTQYF

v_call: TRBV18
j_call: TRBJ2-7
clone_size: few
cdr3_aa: CASSPTSSYEQYF

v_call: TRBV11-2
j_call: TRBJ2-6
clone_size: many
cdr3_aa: CASSSPTGLPNVLTF

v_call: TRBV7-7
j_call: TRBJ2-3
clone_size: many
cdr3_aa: CASSLRPGLGDTQYF

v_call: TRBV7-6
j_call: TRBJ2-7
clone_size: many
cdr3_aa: CASSPDRDYEQYF

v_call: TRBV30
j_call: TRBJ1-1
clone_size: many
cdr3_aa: CAWIAGPQDAEAFF

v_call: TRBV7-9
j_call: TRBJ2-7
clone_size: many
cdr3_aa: CASSLAVGNSYEQYF

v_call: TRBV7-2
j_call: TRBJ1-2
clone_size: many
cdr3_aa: CASSPTRTDPRGYTF

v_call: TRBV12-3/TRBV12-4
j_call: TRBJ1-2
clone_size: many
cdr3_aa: CASSTGATNYGYTF

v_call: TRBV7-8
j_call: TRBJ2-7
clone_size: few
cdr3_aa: CASSLGPGTYEQYF

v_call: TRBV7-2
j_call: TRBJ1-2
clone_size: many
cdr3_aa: CASSLDHPRGYTF

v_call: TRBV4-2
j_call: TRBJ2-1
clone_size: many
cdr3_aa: CASTPRVLAGGYNEQFF

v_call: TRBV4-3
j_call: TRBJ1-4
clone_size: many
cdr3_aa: CASSQDRAEKLFF

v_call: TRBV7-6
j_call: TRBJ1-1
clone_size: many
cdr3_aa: CASSSMQGDNTEAFF

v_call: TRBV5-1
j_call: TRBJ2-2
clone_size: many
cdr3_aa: CASHLGLTGELFF

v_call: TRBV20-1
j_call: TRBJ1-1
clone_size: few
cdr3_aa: CSASALGTGGEAFF

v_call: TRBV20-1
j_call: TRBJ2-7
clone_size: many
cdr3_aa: CSAAARADLGEQYF

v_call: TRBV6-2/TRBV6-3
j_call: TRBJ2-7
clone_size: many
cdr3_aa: CASSPIPFPTSGAGLSYEQYF

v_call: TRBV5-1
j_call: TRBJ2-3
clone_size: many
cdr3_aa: CASRLTSGRNTQYF

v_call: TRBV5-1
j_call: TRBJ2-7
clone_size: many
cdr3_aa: CASSPQGGTWEQYF

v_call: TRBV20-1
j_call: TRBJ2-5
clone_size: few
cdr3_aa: CSAVLEETQYF

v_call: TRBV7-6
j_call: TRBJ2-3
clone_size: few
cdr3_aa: CASSPRARVGTDTQYF

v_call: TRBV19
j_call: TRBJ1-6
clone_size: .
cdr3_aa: CASSFGRSSYNSPLHF

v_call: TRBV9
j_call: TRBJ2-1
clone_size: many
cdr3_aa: CASSTDGEPYNEQFF

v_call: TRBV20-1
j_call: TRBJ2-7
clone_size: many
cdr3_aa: CSAREAYEQYF

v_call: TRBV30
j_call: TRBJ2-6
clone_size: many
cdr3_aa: CAWSVRSSGANVLTF

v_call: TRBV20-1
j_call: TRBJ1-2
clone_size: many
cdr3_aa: CSARMAGANYGYTF

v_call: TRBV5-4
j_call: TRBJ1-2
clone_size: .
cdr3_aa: CASSNSKMDRGERGYTF

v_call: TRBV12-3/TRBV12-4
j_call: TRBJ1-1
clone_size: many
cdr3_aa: CASSFLTGFSEAFF

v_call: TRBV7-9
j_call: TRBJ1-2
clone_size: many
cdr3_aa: CASSSPDRAVVHGYTF

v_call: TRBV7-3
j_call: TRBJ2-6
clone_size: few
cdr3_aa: CASSLRNSGSGANVLTF

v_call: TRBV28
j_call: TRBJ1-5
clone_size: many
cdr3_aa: CASNLLRGDQPQHF

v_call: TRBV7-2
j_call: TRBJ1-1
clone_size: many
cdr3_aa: CASSLARGTEAFF

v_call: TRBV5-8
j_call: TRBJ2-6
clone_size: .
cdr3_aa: CASSLGTRSGANVLTF

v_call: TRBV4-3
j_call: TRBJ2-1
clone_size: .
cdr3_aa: CASSREGSLARVFNEQFF

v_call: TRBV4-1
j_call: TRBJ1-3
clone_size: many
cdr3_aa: CASSSRDSSSGNTIYF

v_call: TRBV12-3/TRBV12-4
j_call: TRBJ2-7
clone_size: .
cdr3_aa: CASQIGTGGYEQYF

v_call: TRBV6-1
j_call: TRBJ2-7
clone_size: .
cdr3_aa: CASSPRGYPSYEQYF

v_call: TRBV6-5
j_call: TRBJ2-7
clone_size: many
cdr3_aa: CASTKSSLSYEQYF

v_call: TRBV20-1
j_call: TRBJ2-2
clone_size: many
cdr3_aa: CSARGAGGTGELFF

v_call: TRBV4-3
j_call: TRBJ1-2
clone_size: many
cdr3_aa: CASSQDVGTTGYTF

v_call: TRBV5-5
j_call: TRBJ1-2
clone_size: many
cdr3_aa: CASEPTGGGYGYTF

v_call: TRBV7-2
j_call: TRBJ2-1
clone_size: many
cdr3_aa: CASSLQGVSYNEQFF

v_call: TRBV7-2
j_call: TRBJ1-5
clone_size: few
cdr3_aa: CASSYQSGNSNQPQHF

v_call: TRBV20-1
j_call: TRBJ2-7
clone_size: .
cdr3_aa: CSVRARGGEQYF

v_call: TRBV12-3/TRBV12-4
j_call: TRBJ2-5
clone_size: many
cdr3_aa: CASHRTAQETQYF